This T cell receptor (beta chain) was sequenced during a study of response to subunit inactivated influenza vaccine. One entry per CDR3 protein results from TCRdb running MiXCR on the RT-PCR reads. The repertoire holds around 530,000 distinct CDR3 sequences, with more than 15% as singletons. V gave up 0 bases and J gave up 2 bases, with 8 bases separating them. The germline V gene encodes CDR1 SGHTA and CDR2 FQGNSA. The CDR3 is made up of 15 amino acids. The chain carries TRBV7-2 and TRBJ2-1, with D perhaps TRBD2 (5 bases). The clonotype originates from a man aged 45 to 75 who received an inactivated influenza vaccine. The sample consisted of CD4+ T cells sorted from PBMCs, taken 23 to 25 months after vaccination. Here the CDR3 DNA reads TGTGCCAGCAGCTTAGCGGGAGAAGCCTACAATGAGCAGTTCTTC. Amino acid sequence: CASSLAGEAYNEQFF.